Following are 27 T cell receptor beta chains from one sample sequenced in a study of control samples from healthy donors and cancer patients. TCRdb's copy holds only in-frame clones and misses some; the assay was immunoSEQ multiplex PCR. The sample yields some 95,000 clones, 88% seen once. Material: blood. These receptors came from a man aged 25-45 years in good health.

A single count supports this clone. The chain employs TRBV11-1 and TRBJ1-1, with 9 positions matching TRBD1. Per the germline V gene, CDR1 is SGHAT and CDR2 is FQDESV (reference sequence). The CDR3 length is 13 residues. Trimming removed 1 base from V and 10 bases from J; junction bases left unmatched: 4. CDR3 residues: CASSLVAGQGAFF. CDR3 in DNA: TGTGCCAGCAGCTTAGTCGCGGGACAGGGAGCTTTCTTT. Full variable domain (rest looked up from reference TRBV11-1 and TRBJ1-1): EAEVAQSPRYKITEKSQAVAFWCDPISGHATLYWYRQILGQGPELLVQFQDESVVDDSQLPKDRFSAERLKGVDSTLKIQPAELGDSAMYLCASSLVAGQGAFFGQGTRLTVV.

This sequence joins TRBV5-4 and TRBJ2-7, with TRBD1 matching over 7 bases. CDR3 length: 13 amino acids. Germline CDR1 reads SGHNT; CDR2 reads YYREEE (reference sequence). The V gene end was trimmed by 5 bases and the J gene end by 4 bases; junction bases not matched to a gene: 6. The CDR3 DNA is TGTGCCAGCAGTACGGACAGGTTATACGAGCAGTACTTC. Its protein is CASSTDRLYEQYF.

This chain connects TRBV11-2 to TRBJ2-1; unclear D gene. The germline gives CDR1 SGHAT, CDR2 FQNNGV. Trimming pared 5 bases from V and 6 bases from J, leaving 11 bases between. There are 13 residues in the CDR3. CDR3 bases: TGTGCCAGCAGCCCTTCCTCCGCCAATGAGCAGTTCTTC. This gives the protein CASSPSSANEQFF. Looking up the rest from reference TRBV11-2 and TRBJ2-1 gives the full variable domain: EAGVAQSPRYKIIEKRQSVAFWCNPISGHATLYWYQQILGQGPKLLIQFQNNGVVDDSQLPKDRFSAERLKGVDSTLKIQPAKLEDSAVYLCASSPSSANEQFFGPGTRLTVL.

This sequence joins TRBV19 and TRBJ1-2; 8 nucleotides match TRBD1. The germline V gene has CDR1 LNHDA and CDR2 SQIVND (reference sequence). J was trimmed by 5 bases and V by 5 bases; bases with no gene match: 7. This CDR3 region has 14 residues. CDR3 sequence: CASSPQTGEYGYTF. The CDR3 DNA reads as TGTGCCAGTAGTCCCCAGACAGGGGAATATGGCTACACCTTC. The complete variable domain, with remaining parts taken from reference TRBV19 and TRBJ1-2, reads DGGITQSPKYLFRKEGQNVTLSCEQNLNHDAMYWYRQDPGQGLRLIYYSQIVNDFQKGDIAEGYSVSREKKESFPLTVTSAQKNPTAFYLCASSPQTGEYGYTFGSGTRLTVV.

The rearrangement links TRBV9 to TRBJ2-3, with D unclear. Trimming pared 0 bases from V and 6 bases from J, leaving 11 bases between. Germline CDR1 SGDLS, CDR2 YYNGEE. This CDR3 is 14 amino acids long. CDR3 nucleotide sequence: TGTGCCAGCAGCGTAGTTGGCTCTACTGATACGCAGTATTTT. Translation gives CASSVVGSTDTQYF. Complete variable domain (other parts from reference TRBV9 and TRBJ2-3): DSGVTQTPKHLITATGQRVTLRCSPRSGDLSVYWYQQSLDQGLQFLIQYYNGEERAKGNILERFSAQQFPDLHSELNLSSLELGDSALYFCASSVVGSTDTQYFGPGTRLTVL.

The chain links TRBV7-6 to TRBJ2-7, with TRBD1 matching over 7 bases. The germline CDR1 and CDR2 sequences are SGHVS and FNYEAQ. The CDR3 totals 12 residues. With 5 bases clipped from V and 5 bases from J, the junction kept 3 bases outside the gene matches. CDR3 region: CASSRQGHEQYF. The CDR3 bases are TGTGCCAGCAGCCGACAGGGCCACGAGCAGTACTTC.

The CDR3 nucleotides are TGTGCCAGCAGCTTATGGTCGGGAGACAATGAGCAGTTCTTC. Translating gives CASSLWSGDNEQFF. The V gene is TRBV7-7, the J gene TRBJ2-1; possibly TRBD2 for D (6 bases). Germline V gene lookup returns CDR1 SSHAT and CDR2 FNYEAQ (reference sequence). Trimming stripped 2 bases from V and 5 bases from J, with 10 bases between. CDR3 length: 14 amino acids.

This clone has just one count. The rearrangement uses TRBV7-9 and TRBJ2-2; 7 positions agree with TRBD1. Per germline, CDR1 SEHNR and CDR2 FQNEAQ (reference sequence). J was trimmed by 7 bases and V by 3 bases; bases with no gene match: 8. The CDR3 spans 15 residues. CDR3: CASSFIGGSGGELFF. The CDR3, as DNA: TGTGCCAGCAGCTTTATAGGGGGCTCTGGCGGGGAGCTGTTTTTT.

This clone was observed a single time. The V call is TRBV3-1 (or the pseudogene TRBV3-2), the J call TRBJ1-3; D call uncertain. CDR3 length: 15 residues. Germline V CDR1 and CDR2: LGHDT, YNNKEL (reference sequence). Trimming stripped 1 base from V and 0 bases from J, with 7 bases between. The DNA of the CDR3 is TGTGCCAGCAGCCAAGGTCACCACTCTGGAAACACCATATATTTT. It is translated as CASSQGHHSGNTIYF.

The V gene is TRBV30, the J gene TRBJ1-4; the match to TRBD1 covers 8 bases. Looked up from germline, CDR1 is GTSNPN and CDR2 is SVGIG (reference sequence). The length of the CDR3 is 12 residues. The J segment lost 11 bases and the V segment lost 1 base, leaving 3 bases of the junction unmatched. CDR3 region: CAWSATGGKLFF. In nucleotides, the CDR3 is TGTGCCTGGAGTGCCACAGGGGGTAAACTGTTTTTT.

The chain uses TRBV6-1 and TRBJ1-1, with 11 bases aligning to TRBD1. This CDR3 contains 16 residues. With 4 bases clipped from V and 0 bases from J, the junction kept 4 bases outside the gene matches. Germline assignment: CDR1 MNHNS and CDR2 SASEGT. The DNA of the CDR3 is TGTGCCAGCAGTGTAGGACAGGGGGCAGTGAACACTGAAGCTTTCTTT. Translated, it gives CASSVGQGAVNTEAFF.

This rearrangement joins TRBV30 to TRBJ1-5, with a possible D match to TRBD1 (5 bases). V was shortened by 2 bases and J by 4 bases, with 15 bases between the two germline ends. CDR1 is GTSNPN and CDR2 is SVGIG in the germline V gene (reference sequence). This CDR3 contains 15 residues. CDR3 in amino acids: CAWSLSGTVNQPQHF. The CDR3 bases are TGTGCCTGGAGTCTCTCCGGGACGGTAAATCAGCCCCAGCATTTT.

There are a few counts of this clone. The rearrangement links TRBV5-1 to TRBJ1-2; the match to TRBD1 covers 8 bases. The V gene end was trimmed by 4 bases and the J gene end by 7 bases; junction bases not matched to a gene: 6. Per the germline V gene, CDR1 is SGHRS and CDR2 is YFSETQ. The CDR3 spans 13 residues. The CDR3 here is CASSPTGDRGYTF. As DNA, the CDR3 is TGCGCCAGCAGCCCGACAGGGGACCGTGGCTACACCTTC.

The rearrangement uses TRBV6-1 and TRBJ1-2, with D maybe TRBD1 (5 bases). Between the trimmed V and J ends, which lost 2 bases and 2 bases, there was a span of 9 bases. Germline CDR1 MNHNS, CDR2 SASEGT. The CDR3 totals 14 residues. This CDR3 reads CASSERAGNYGYTF. The CDR3 DNA reads as TGTGCCAGCAGTGAAAGGGCAGGGAACTATGGCTACACCTTC.

In DNA, the CDR3 is TGTGCCAGCCGGAGACAGGGGAGTCAACCCCTCCACTTT. It codes for CASRRQGSQPLHF. The chain uses TRBV6-5 and TRBJ1-6, with TRBD1 identical over 8 bases. CDR3 length: 13 residues. CDR1 is MNHEY and CDR2 is SVGAGI in the germline V gene. Trimming at V came to 8 bases and at J to 12 bases, leaving 9 bases not matched to a gene.

The chain has TRBV28 and TRBJ1-1; possibly TRBD1 for D (5 bases). The CDR3 loop spans 14 amino acids. Trimming took off 6 bases at V and 7 bases at J, with 18 bases between the two ends. The germline V gene has CDR1 MDHEN and CDR2 SYDVKM. In nucleotides, the CDR3 is TGTGCCAGCAGGTACACAGGACGGAAGGTTGAAGCTTTCTTT. Translation: CASRYTGRKVEAFF.

This clone was detected once. The chain employs TRBV7-3 and TRBJ2-2, with D possibly being TRBD2 (6 bases). The CDR3 totals 15 residues. V was pared by 5 bases and J by 4 bases, with 14 bases between. Per germline, CDR1 SGHTA and CDR2 FQGTGA. The CDR3 loop reads CASSPKTSPTGELFF. CDR3 DNA sequence: TGTGCCAGCAGCCCAAAGACTAGTCCCACCGGGGAGCTGTTTTTT. Looking up the rest from reference TRBV7-3 and TRBJ2-2 gives the full variable domain: GAGVSQTPSNKVTEKGKYVELRCDPISGHTALYWYRQSLGQGPEFLIYFQGTGAADDSGLPNDRFFAVRPEGSVSTLKIQRTERGDSAVYLCASSPKTSPTGELFFGEGSRLTVL.

The gene calls are TRBV19 and TRBJ1-2; no clear D. Deletions cut 6 bases from V and 6 bases from J, with 11 bases between. The CDR3 sequence is 12 residues long. Germline V CDR1 and CDR2: LNHDA, SQIVND (reference sequence). CDR3 amino acids: CASRTPGNGYTF. The CDR3 bases are TGTGCCAGTAGGACACCGGGAAATGGCTACACCTTC.

The gene calls are TRBV3-1 (or the pseudogene TRBV3-2) and TRBJ2-5; D gene ambiguous. The V end was cut by 0 bases, the J end by 5 bases, with 13 bases between. The germline V gene has CDR1 LGHDT and CDR2 YNNKEL (reference sequence). The CDR3 extends over 15 amino acids. CDR3 in amino acids: CASSQEGSALETQYF. The CDR3 nucleotides are TGTGCCAGCAGCCAAGAGGGATCAGCCTTGGAGACCCAGTACTTC.

The chain employs TRBV7-6 and TRBJ2-7, with D perhaps TRBD2 (6 bases). The CDR3 length is 16 residues. Germline CDR1 is SGHVS and CDR2 is FNYEAQ. With 6 bases removed from V and 5 bases from J, the gap between germline ends came to 23 bases. CDR3 protein: CASRLGSRGTLDEQYF. The DNA of the CDR3 is TGTGCCAGCAGATTGGGATCCCGGGGGACTCTCGACGAGCAGTACTTC. The full variable domain, completed using reference TRBV7-6 and TRBJ2-7, is GAGVSQSPRYKVTKRGQDVALRCDPISGHVSLYWYRQALGQGPEFLTYFNYEAQQDKSGLPNDRFSAERPEGSISTLTIQRTEQRDSAMYRCASRLGSRGTLDEQYFGPGTRLTVT.

This chain joins TRBV3-1 (or the pseudogene TRBV3-2) and TRBJ1-5; D is unclear. The germline CDR1 and CDR2 sequences are LGHDT and YNNKEL (reference sequence). With 2 bases removed from V and 1 base from J, the gap between germline ends came to 9 bases. The CDR3 covers 15 residues. CDR3 DNA sequence: TGTGCCAGCAGCCAACGGGTAGAGAGCAATCAGCCCCAGCATTTT. Residues: CASSQRVESNQPQHF.

In this sample, this clone turned up once. This chain uses TRBV6-1 with TRBJ2-7, with a tentative D call TRBD2 (5 bases). With 1 base removed from V and 3 bases from J, the gap between germline ends came to 13 bases. The CDR3 extends over 15 amino acids. CDR1 MNHNS and CDR2 SASEGT come from the germline V gene. The CDR3: CASSEVRAGGYEQYF. The CDR3 DNA is TGTGCCAGCAGTGAAGTTAGGGCAGGAGGCTACGAGCAGTACTTC.

This clone has a handful of counts. The chain employs TRBV28 and TRBJ2-7; D is ambiguous. V lost 1 base to trimming and J lost 3 bases, with 10 bases between them. The CDR3 consists of 14 residues. The germline V gene encodes CDR1 MDHEN and CDR2 SYDVKM. The CDR3 protein is CASSLSAMLYEQYF. The CDR3 bases are TGTGCCAGCAGTTTATCGGCAATGCTCTACGAGCAGTACTTC.

The chain employs TRBV14 and TRBJ1-6, with TRBD1 matching 9 bases. This CDR3 is 17 amino acids long. The J segment lost 6 bases and the V segment lost 4 bases, leaving 10 bases of the junction unmatched. CDR1 and CDR2 (germline): SGHDN, FVKESK. In DNA, the CDR3 is TGTGCCAGCAGCCCCACCTCCGGACAGGGGTTTAATTCACCCCTCCACTTT. Its protein is CASSPTSGQGFNSPLHF.

The sample holds one count of this clone. The CDR3 coding sequence is TGCGCCAGCAGCCAAGGGAGGGCCTCGGGTAAGCCACCCCTCCACTTT. This gives the protein CASSQGRASGKPPLHF. The genes are TRBV4-1 and TRBJ1-6; D is undetermined. The germline V and J ends were trimmed by 1 base and 11 bases, with 18 bases remaining between them. Germline-derived CDR1 and CDR2 are MGHRA and YSYEKL. This CDR3 contains 16 residues.

The rearrangement uses TRBV5-1 and TRBJ1-1, with 7 bases fitting TRBD1. This CDR3 has 18 amino acids. The ends lost 2 bases at V and 3 bases at J; junction bases unmatched: 16. CDR1 and CDR2 (germline): SGHRS, YFSETQ. CDR3 nucleotide sequence: TGCGCCAGCAGCTTTTACGGGACAGAGGCAAACGTCGACACTGAAGCTTTCTTT. It specifies CASSFYGTEANVDTEAFF.

J is TRBJ2-1 and V is TRBV27, with 9 bases that match TRBD2. This CDR3 is built from 15 residues. V dropped 6 bases and J dropped 5; count of bases not matched to a gene: 8. Germline V gene sequence: CDR1 MNHEY, CDR2 SMNVEV (reference sequence). The DNA of the CDR3 is TGTGCCAGCAGGGTAGGACTAGCGAATAACAATGAGCAGTTCTTC. This sequence encodes CASRVGLANNNEQFF.